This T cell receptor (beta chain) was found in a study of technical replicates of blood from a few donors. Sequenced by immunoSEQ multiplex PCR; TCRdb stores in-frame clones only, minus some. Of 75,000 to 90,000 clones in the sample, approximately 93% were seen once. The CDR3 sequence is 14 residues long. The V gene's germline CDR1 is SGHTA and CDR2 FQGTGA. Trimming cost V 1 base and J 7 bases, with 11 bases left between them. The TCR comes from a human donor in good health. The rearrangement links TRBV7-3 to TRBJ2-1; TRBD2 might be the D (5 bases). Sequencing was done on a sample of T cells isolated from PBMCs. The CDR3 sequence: CASSLMGVGNEQFF. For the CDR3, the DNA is TGTGCCAGCAGCTTAATGGGAGTGGGAAATGAGCAGTTCTTC.